These 29 T cell receptor beta chains came from one sample sequenced in a study of T cell responses to AZD1222 COVID-19 vaccine. Produced via immunoSEQ multiplex PCR; TCRdb's table is partial and in-frame only. The table records some 170,000 clones, 85% to 95% of them present only once. Sequenced here: peripheral blood, sampled on day 0 of AZD1222 vaccination. The receptors come from an adult in good health.

The chain links TRBV7-6 to TRBJ2-2; D gene ambiguous. CDR3 length equals 14 residues. The germline V and J ends were trimmed by 1 base and 5 bases, with 8 bases remaining between them. Germline V gives CDR1 SGHVS, CDR2 FNYEAQ. The CDR3: CASSLGAETGELFF. As DNA, the CDR3 is TGTGCCAGCAGCTTAGGGGCGGAGACCGGGGAGCTGTTTTTT.

The chain joins TRBV10-1 to TRBJ2-2; no firm D call. This CDR3 is built from 15 residues. V gave up 1 base and J gave up 1 base, with 7 bases separating them. CDR1 is WNHNN and CDR2 is SYGVQD in the germline V gene (reference sequence). The CDR3 is CASSELKGNTGELFF. The CDR3 nucleotides are TGCGCCAGCAGTGAGTTAAAAGGGAACACCGGGGAGCTGTTTTTT.

The chain links TRBV5-5 to TRBJ2-7; TRBD1 matches 11 bases. This CDR3 has 16 amino acids. V lost 0 bases to trimming and J lost 3 bases; unmatched junction nucleotides: 5. Germline lookup yields CDR1 SGHKS and CDR2 YYEKEE (reference sequence). CDR3 sequence reads: CASSLGGQGVYYEQYF. DNA for the CDR3: TGTGCCAGCAGCTTGGGGGGACAGGGGGTGTACTACGAGCAGTACTTC.

The rearrangement uses TRBV30 and TRBJ2-1, with a tentative D call TRBD2 (6 bases). V shed 2 bases and J shed 15 bases, with 17 bases lying between them. The germline gives CDR1 GTSNPN, CDR2 SVGIG (reference sequence). The CDR3 covers 12 residues. CDR3 amino acids: CAWSNGGLHSFF. In nucleotides, the CDR3 is TGTGCCTGGAGTAACGGGGGACTTCATTCGTTCTTC.

The chain recombines TRBV30 with TRBJ2-1; D is unclear. This CDR3 region has 11 residues. Germline lookup yields CDR1 GTSNPN and CDR2 SVGIG (reference sequence). Trimming pared 1 base from V and 8 bases from J, leaving 6 bases between. The CDR3 protein is CAWSDSHEQFF. For the CDR3, the DNA is TGTGCCTGGAGTGATAGCCATGAGCAGTTCTTC.

The genes are TRBV27 and TRBJ2-3; possibly TRBD2 for D (6 bases). CDR1 is MNHEY, CDR2 SMNVEV, per germline (reference sequence). The CDR3 sequence is 15 residues long. V lost 5 bases to trimming and J lost 4 bases, with 16 bases between them. Here the CDR3 DNA reads TGTGCCAGCAGTCCCCGAGGAGGGGAAGCAGATACGCAGTATTTT. As protein: CASSPRGGEADTQYF.

This chain connects TRBV29-1 to TRBJ1-5; 7 bases fit TRBD1. The V gene's germline CDR1 is SQVTM and CDR2 ANQGSEA. This CDR3 comprises 16 residues. J was trimmed by 2 bases and V by 5 bases; bases with no gene match: 12. CDR3 sequence reads: CSVRETGKFGNQPQHF. Here the CDR3 DNA reads TGCAGCGTTCGTGAGACAGGGAAATTCGGCAATCAGCCCCAGCATTTT. Filled out from reference TRBV29-1 and TRBJ1-5, the complete variable domain reads SAVISQKPSRDICQRGTSLTIQCQVDSQVTMMFWYRQQPGQSLTLIATANQGSEATYESGFVIDKFPISRPNLTFSTLTVSNMSPEDSSIYLCSVRETGKFGNQPQHFGDGTRLSIL.

The count of this clone is one. The chain recombines TRBV14 with TRBJ2-1; 11 bases agree with TRBD2. Germline V CDR1 and CDR2: SGHDN, FVKESK. V shed 7 bases, J shed 7 bases, and the junction held 9 bases outside the gene matches. This CDR3 comprises 15 residues. The CDR3 sequence is CASTQTSGSGNEQFF. The CDR3, as DNA: TGTGCCAGCACTCAAACTAGCGGGAGTGGGAATGAGCAGTTCTTC.

The chain recombines TRBV21-1 with TRBJ2-7; no check of the table's D call, TRBD2, against the DNA was made. TRBV21-1 is a pseudogene segment. The CDR3 loop spans 18 amino acids. The CDR3 DNA reads as TGTGCCAGCAGCAAGGGGTGCCGGGGGGGAGATATTTGTCAGGAGCAGTACTTC. Encoded protein: CASSKGCRGGDICQEQYF.

The chain is built from TRBV5-6 and TRBJ2-7; 7 bases line up with TRBD1. Germline V lookup: CDR1 SGHDT, CDR2 YYEEEE. With 4 bases clipped from V and 6 bases from J, the junction kept 10 bases outside the gene matches. CDR3 size: 14 residues. This CDR3 reads CASSPPGQSVEQYF. The CDR3 DNA is TGTGCCAGCAGCCCACCGGGACAGTCCGTCGAGCAGTACTTC. Together with reference TRBV5-6 and TRBJ2-7, the CDR3 gives the full variable domain: DAGVTQSPTHLIKTRGQQVTLRCSPKSGHDTVSWYQQALGQGPQFIFQYYEEEERQRGNFPDRFSGHQFPNYSSELNVNALLLGDSALYLCASSPPGQSVEQYFGPGTRLTVT.

This sequence joins TRBV5-5 and TRBJ1-1; 12 bases fit TRBD1. The CDR3 extends over 15 amino acids. V trimming: 3 bases; J trimming: 5 bases; junction bases outside the gene matches: 5. CDR1 is SGHKS and CDR2 is YYEKEE in the germline V gene (reference sequence). The CDR3 nucleotides are TGTGCCAGCAGCTCCGGGACAGGGGGCTGGACTGAAGCTTTCTTT. Amino acid sequence: CASSSGTGGWTEAFF.

This CDR3 is CASSLGETGIGGYTF. In DNA form, the CDR3 reads TGTGCCAGCAGCTTAGGAGAGACAGGGATTGGTGGCTACACCTTC. V gene TRBV11-2 combines with J gene TRBJ1-2; 7 nucleotides line up with TRBD1. The CDR3 contains 15 residues. Per the germline V gene, CDR1 is SGHAT and CDR2 is FQNNGV. The junction had 9 bases not matched to a gene; V was cut back by 1 base and J by 7 bases.

The chain uses TRBV4-2 and TRBJ1-2; perhaps TRBD1 as D (6 bases). The V end was cut by 1 base, the J end by 8 bases, with 17 bases between. The CDR3 sequence is 15 residues long. Looked up from germline, CDR1 is LGHNA and CDR2 is YNFKEQ. CDR3 protein: CASSQGDIDGGGYTF. The DNA for the CDR3 is TGTGCCAGCAGCCAAGGGGACATCGACGGAGGGGGCTACACCTTC.

The CDR3 is CASSYATYYNEQFF. DNA for the CDR3: TGTGCCAGCAGTTACGCAACCTATTACAATGAGCAGTTCTTC. V usage is TRBV6-2 or TRBV6-3 and J usage is TRBJ2-1, with no clear D. Trimming took off 2 bases at V and 4 bases at J, with 9 bases between the two ends. CDR3 length equals 14 residues. Germline V gene sequence: CDR1 MNHEY, CDR2 SVGEGT.

The chain is built from TRBV6-5 and TRBJ2-1; a weak D match, TRBD1 (7 bases). CDR1 is MNHEY, CDR2 SVGAGI, per germline. This CDR3 region has 14 residues. V was shortened by 5 bases and J by 9 bases, with 17 bases between the two germline ends. CDR3 residues: CASSRNRGAGEQFF. The CDR3 DNA is TGTGCCAGCAGTCGCAACAGGGGAGCGGGTGAGCAGTTCTTC.

This clone was observed a handful of times. The chain carries TRBV13 and TRBJ2-7; D possibly matches TRBD1 or TRBD2 (5 bases each). V was trimmed by 5 bases and J by 1 base, leaving 15 bases between them. Per germline, CDR1 PRHDT and CDR2 FYEKMQ (reference sequence). This CDR3 is 15 amino acids long. CDR3 bases: TGTGCCAGCAGCCCGCCGGGACCAGCTTCCTACGAGCAGTACTTC. Its translation is CASSPPGPASYEQYF.

CDR3 nucleotide sequence: TGTGCCAGCAGTGGCCGGGTGGACACTGAAGCTTTCTTT. Amino acids: CASSGRVDTEAFF. The rearrangement joins TRBV9 to TRBJ1-1; D unclear. CDR1 is SGDLS and CDR2 is YYNGEE in the germline V gene. The CDR3 is 13 amino acids. Trimming shortened V by 5 bases and J by 3 bases, and 11 bases separated the two germline ends. Supplemented by reference TRBV9 and TRBJ1-1, the full variable domain reads DSGVTQTPKHLITATGQRVTLRCSPRSGDLSVYWYQQSLDQGLQFLIQYYNGEERAKGNILERFSAQQFPDLHSELNLSSLELGDSALYFCASSGRVDTEAFFGQGTRLTVV.

V gene TRBV7-2 combines with J gene TRBJ2-7, with 9 bases lining up with TRBD1. V shed 6 bases, J shed 2 bases, and the junction held 2 bases outside the gene matches. Germline V gives CDR1 SGHTA, CDR2 FQGNSA. CDR3 length: 13 residues. CDR3 protein: CASSRQGAYEQYF. CDR3 sequence (DNA): TGTGCCAGCAGTAGACAGGGGGCCTACGAGCAGTACTTC.

This chain connects TRBV6-2 or TRBV6-3 to TRBJ2-3; 13 nucleotides line up with TRBD2. Losses at the gene ends were 4 bases for V and 0 bases for J; bases not matched to a gene: 4. Germline CDR1 reads MNHEY; CDR2 reads SVGEGT. This CDR3 has 17 residues. As DNA, the CDR3 is TGTGCCAGCAGTTTGGGACTAGCGGGGTCAAGCACAGATACGCAGTATTTT. As protein: CASSLGLAGSSTDTQYF.

The chain joins TRBV12-1 to TRBJ1-1; the table gives TRBD1 as D, unverified against the DNA. TRBV12-1 is an annotated pseudogene. The CDR3 is made up of 15 amino acids. The CDR3 region has the DNA TGTGCCAGCATGGCTTACAGGGCTATGAACACTGAAGCTTTCTTT. Its translation is CASMAYRAMNTEAFF.

This sequence joins TRBV11-3 and TRBJ2-1; 14 bases map to TRBD2. Germline V CDR1 and CDR2: SGHNT, YENEEA. The trim removed 5 bases at V and 5 bases at J, leaving 2 bases unmatched. CDR3 length equals 15 residues. The CDR3 spells CASSAGLAGDNEQFF. For the CDR3, the DNA is TGTGCCAGCAGCGCGGGACTAGCGGGGGACAATGAGCAGTTCTTC.

The chain joins TRBV21-1 to TRBJ2-5; the table gives TRBD1 as D, unverified against the DNA. TRBV21-1 is a pseudogene. The CDR3 totals 16 residues. The CDR3 loop is CASSKVGPGEQETQYF. CDR3 coding DNA: TGTGCCAGCAGCAAAGTCGGCCCAGGGGAACAAGAGACCCAGTACTTC.

The chain recombines TRBV15 with TRBJ1-2, with D perhaps matching TRBD1 (6 bases). The CDR3 consists of 12 residues. From germline, CDR1 is LNHNV and CDR2 YYDKDF (reference sequence). With 9 bases removed from V and 3 bases from J, the gap between germline ends came to 11 bases. CDR3 sequence (DNA): TGTGCCACGTCGGACAGCCACTATGGCTACACCTTC. Translating it yields CATSDSHYGYTF.

The chain joins TRBV19 to TRBJ1-1, with D unresolved. CDR3 length equals 14 residues. The V end was cut by 3 bases, the J end by 1 base, with 9 bases between. Germline V gene sequence: CDR1 LNHDA, CDR2 SQIVND (reference sequence). DNA of the CDR3: TGTGCCAGTAGTATTGGGCGGGAGAACACTGAAGCTTTCTTT. Amino acid sequence: CASSIGRENTEAFF.

CDR3 sequence (DNA): TGCGCCAGCAGCGAGGACAGTCCCCAAGAGACCCAGTACTTC. It yields the protein CASSEDSPQETQYF. This chain joins TRBV5-1 and TRBJ2-5; D is perhaps TRBD1 (6 bases). The CDR3 sequence is 14 residues long. V was cut by 4 bases and J by 1 base, with 11 bases left in between. Germline-derived CDR1 and CDR2 are SGHRS and YFSETQ.

This chain joins TRBV3-1 (or the pseudogene TRBV3-2) and TRBJ2-1; 7 bases align to TRBD1. This CDR3 region has 16 residues. Germline V CDR1 and CDR2: LGHDT, YNNKEL (reference sequence). Germline trimming cut 1 base from V and 3 bases from J; bases unmatched to any gene: 6. Here the CDR3 DNA reads TGTGCCAGCAGCCAAGCCCCCCGGGACAGCTACAATGAGCAGTTCTTC. The encoded protein is CASSQAPRDSYNEQFF.

This rearrangement joins TRBV5-1 to TRBJ1-4; D perhaps matches TRBD1 (5 bases). Germline CDR1 reads SGHRS; CDR2 reads YFSETQ. The CDR3 is 14 amino acids. Between the trimmed V and J ends, which lost 5 bases and 3 bases, there was a span of 11 bases. CDR3 sequence reads: CASSSGTPNEKLFF. In DNA, the CDR3 is TGCGCCAGCAGTTCCGGGACCCCTAATGAAAAACTGTTTTTT.

The rearrangement uses TRBV19 and TRBJ1-2; D may be TRBD1 (5 bases). Trimming took off 5 bases at V and 4 bases at J, with 14 bases between the two ends. CDR1 and CDR2 from the germline V gene are LNHDA and SQIVND (reference sequence). This CDR3 has 14 residues. CDR3 in amino acids: CASSARGRTYGYTF. In DNA, the CDR3 is TGTGCCAGTAGTGCACGGGGACGGACCTATGGCTACACCTTC.

This clone was picked up a small number of times. The chain is built from TRBV15 and TRBJ1-1, with 7 bases that match TRBD1. J gave up 8 bases and V 4 bases, and 7 bases lay outside the gene matches. Germline CDR1 is LNHNV and CDR2 is YYDKDF (reference sequence). The CDR3 is 13 residues long. CDR3 region: CATSNNRQGEAFF. CDR3 in DNA: TGTGCCACCAGCAACAATCGACAGGGCGAAGCTTTCTTT.